This T cell receptor (beta chain) derives from a study of T cells in Graves' hyperthyroidism and ophthalmopathy. General study points: Model-based prediction identified ophthalmopathy a median around 6.5 months prior to its onset. Blood also carried most thyroid clonotypes expanded above 0.001. Stable hyperthyroidism was separated from ophthalmopathy by a model based on 13 V-J features.

Those with hyperthyroidism were 18 to 65 years old, newly diagnosed, and ill for under 2 months. This clonotype was counted at least ten times. Its antigen is not known. From germline, CDR1 is MGHRA and CDR2 YSYEKL. The ends lost 10 bases at V and 5 bases at J; junction bases unmatched: 6. CDR3 length: 13 residues. Template material for amplifying TCR beta CDR3 regions consisted of RNA transcripts. HTBI primers were the set used in a first-round RT-PCR of the TCR CDR3. Each CDR3 protein gets one entry after TCRdb re-called the multiplex PCR reads with MiXCR. The top ten clones hold over 25% of a sample with hundreds of thousands of distinct CDR3 sequences, less than 30% of them seen once.

The clonotype comes from a man in his forties with Graves' hyperthyroidism that later progressed to Graves' ophthalmopathy. V usage is TRBV4-1 and J usage is TRBJ2-5, with TRBD1 identical over 11 bases. Sequenced material: blood. CDR3 in amino acids: CAKGQGATETQYF. For the CDR3, the DNA is TGCGCCAAAGGACAGGGGGCGACGGAGACCCAGTACTTC.